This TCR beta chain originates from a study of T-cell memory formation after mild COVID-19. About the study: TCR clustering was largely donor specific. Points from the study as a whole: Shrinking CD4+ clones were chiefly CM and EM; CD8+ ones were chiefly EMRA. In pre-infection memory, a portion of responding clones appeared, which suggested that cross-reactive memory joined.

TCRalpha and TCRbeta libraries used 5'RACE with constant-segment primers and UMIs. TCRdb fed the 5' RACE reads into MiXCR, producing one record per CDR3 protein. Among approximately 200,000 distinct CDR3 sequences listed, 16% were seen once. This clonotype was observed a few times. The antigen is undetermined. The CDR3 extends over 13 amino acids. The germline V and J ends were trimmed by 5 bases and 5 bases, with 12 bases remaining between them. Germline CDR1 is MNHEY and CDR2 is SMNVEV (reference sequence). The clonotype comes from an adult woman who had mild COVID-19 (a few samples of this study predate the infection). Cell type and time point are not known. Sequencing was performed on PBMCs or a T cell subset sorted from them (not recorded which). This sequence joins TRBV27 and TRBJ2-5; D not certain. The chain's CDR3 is CASSPLGMETQYF. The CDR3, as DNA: TGTGCCAGCAGTCCCTTGGGGATGGAGACCCAGTACTTC.